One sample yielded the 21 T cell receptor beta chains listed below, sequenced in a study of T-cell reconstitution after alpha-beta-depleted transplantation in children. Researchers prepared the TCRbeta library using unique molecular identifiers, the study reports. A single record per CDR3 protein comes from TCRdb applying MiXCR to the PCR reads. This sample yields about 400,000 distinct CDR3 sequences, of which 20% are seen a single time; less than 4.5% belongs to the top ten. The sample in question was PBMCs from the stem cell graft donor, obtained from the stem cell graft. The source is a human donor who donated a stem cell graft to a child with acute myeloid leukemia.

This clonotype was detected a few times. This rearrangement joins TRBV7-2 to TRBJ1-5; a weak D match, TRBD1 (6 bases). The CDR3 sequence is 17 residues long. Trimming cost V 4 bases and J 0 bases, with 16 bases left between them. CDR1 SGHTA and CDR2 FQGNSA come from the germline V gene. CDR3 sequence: CASSSSGTLDSNQPQHF. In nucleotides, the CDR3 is TGTGCCAGCAGCTCCTCCGGGACACTGGATAGCAATCAGCCCCAGCATTTT.

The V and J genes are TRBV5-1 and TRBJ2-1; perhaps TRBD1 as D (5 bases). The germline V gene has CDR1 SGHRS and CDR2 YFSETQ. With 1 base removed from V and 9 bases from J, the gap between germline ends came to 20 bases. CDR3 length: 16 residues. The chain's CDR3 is CASSLQLDTRTGEQFF. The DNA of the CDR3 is TGCGCCAGCAGCTTGCAGTTGGACACCCGGACGGGTGAGCAGTTCTTC.

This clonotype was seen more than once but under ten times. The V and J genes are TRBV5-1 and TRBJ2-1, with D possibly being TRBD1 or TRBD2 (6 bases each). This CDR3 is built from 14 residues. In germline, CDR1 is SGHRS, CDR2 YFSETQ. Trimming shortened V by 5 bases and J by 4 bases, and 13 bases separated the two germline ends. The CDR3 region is CASREGEGYNEQFF. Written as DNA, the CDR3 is TGCGCCAGCAGGGAGGGGGAAGGTTACAATGAGCAGTTCTTC. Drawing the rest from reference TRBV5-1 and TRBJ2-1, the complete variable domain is KAGVTQTPRYLIKTRGQQVTLSCSPISGHRSVSWYQQTPGQGLQFLFEYFSETQRNKGNFPGRFSGRQFSNSRSEMNVSTLELGDSALYLCASREGEGYNEQFFGPGTRLTVL.

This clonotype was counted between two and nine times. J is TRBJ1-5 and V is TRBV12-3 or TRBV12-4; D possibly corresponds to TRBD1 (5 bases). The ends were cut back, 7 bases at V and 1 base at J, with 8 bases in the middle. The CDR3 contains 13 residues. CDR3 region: CASTRDSNQPQHF. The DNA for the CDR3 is TGTGCCAGCACCAGGGACAGCAATCAGCCCCAGCATTTT.

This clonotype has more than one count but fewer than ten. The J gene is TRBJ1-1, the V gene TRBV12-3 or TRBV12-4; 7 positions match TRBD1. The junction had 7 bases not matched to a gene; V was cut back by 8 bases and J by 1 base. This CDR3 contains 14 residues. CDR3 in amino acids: CASLVAGGNTEAFF. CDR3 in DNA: TGTGCCAGCTTGGTGGCAGGGGGGAACACTGAAGCTTTCTTT.

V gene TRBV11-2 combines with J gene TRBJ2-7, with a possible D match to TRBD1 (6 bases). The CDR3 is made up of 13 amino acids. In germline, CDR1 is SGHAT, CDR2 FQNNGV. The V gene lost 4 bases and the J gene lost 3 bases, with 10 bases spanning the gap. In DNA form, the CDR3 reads TGTGCCAGCAGCTCGGCAGGGGTCTACGAGCAGTACTTC. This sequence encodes CASSSAGVYEQYF.

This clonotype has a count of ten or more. As DNA, the CDR3 is TGTGCCAGCAGTTACAGCGGCAGGGGCCCCTACGAGCAGTACTTC. Protein product: CASSYSGRGPYEQYF. The rearrangement links TRBV6-5 to TRBJ2-7, with D possibly matching TRBD1 (6 bases). Looked up from germline, CDR1 is MNHEY and CDR2 is SVGAGI. V was pared by 2 bases and J by 2 bases, with 13 bases between. The CDR3 totals 15 residues.

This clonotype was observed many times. CDR3 protein: CSARDGTENIQYF. CDR3 DNA sequence: TGCAGTGCTAGAGACGGGACGGAAAACATTCAGTACTTC. The genes are TRBV20-1 and TRBJ2-4; D may correspond to TRBD1 or TRBD2 (5 bases each). Trimming cost V 0 bases and J 5 bases, with 8 bases left between them. This CDR3 has 13 residues. CDR1 and CDR2 from the germline V gene are DFQATT and SNEGSKA (reference sequence).

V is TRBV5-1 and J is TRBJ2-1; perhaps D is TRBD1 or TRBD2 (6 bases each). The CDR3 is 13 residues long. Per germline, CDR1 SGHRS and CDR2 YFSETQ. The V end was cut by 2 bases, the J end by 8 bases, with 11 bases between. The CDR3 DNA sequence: TGCGCCAGCAGCTTACGAAGGGGGGATGAGCAGTTCTTC. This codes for CASSLRRGDEQFF.

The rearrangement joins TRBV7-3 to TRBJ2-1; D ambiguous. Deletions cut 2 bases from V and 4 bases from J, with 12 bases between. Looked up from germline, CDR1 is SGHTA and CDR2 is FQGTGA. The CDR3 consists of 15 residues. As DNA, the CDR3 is TGTGCCAGCAGCTTAGGGAAAAGACCTTACAATGAGCAGTTCTTC. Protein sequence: CASSLGKRPYNEQFF.

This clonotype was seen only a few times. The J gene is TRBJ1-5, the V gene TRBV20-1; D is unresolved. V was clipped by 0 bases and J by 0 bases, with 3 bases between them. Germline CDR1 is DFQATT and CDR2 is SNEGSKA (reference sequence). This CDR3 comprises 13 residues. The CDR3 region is CSAREYSNQPQHF. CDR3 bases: TGCAGTGCTAGAGAGTATAGCAATCAGCCCCAGCATTTT.

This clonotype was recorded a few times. The CDR3: CASSQGGLAGEETQYF. CDR3 DNA: TGCGCCAGCAGCCAGGGAGGACTAGCGGGAGAAGAGACCCAGTACTTC. The chain joins TRBV4-3 to TRBJ2-5, with 13 bases aligning to TRBD2. V lost 3 bases, J lost 3 bases, and 4 bases stayed unmatched. The CDR3 spans 16 residues. The germline V gene has CDR1 LGHNA and CDR2 YSLEER.

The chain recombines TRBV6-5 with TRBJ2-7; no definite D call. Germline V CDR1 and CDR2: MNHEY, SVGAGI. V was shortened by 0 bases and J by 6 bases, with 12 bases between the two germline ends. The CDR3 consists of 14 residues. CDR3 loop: CASSYSARRSEQYF. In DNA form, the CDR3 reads TGTGCCAGCAGTTACTCGGCTAGACGGAGCGAGCAGTACTTC.

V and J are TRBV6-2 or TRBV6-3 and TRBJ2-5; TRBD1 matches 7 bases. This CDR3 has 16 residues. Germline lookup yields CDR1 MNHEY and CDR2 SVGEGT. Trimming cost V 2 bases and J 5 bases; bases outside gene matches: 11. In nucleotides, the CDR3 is TGTGCCAGCAGTTACCTTGCAGGACAGGTGAAGGAGACCCAGTACTTC. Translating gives CASSYLAGQVKETQYF.

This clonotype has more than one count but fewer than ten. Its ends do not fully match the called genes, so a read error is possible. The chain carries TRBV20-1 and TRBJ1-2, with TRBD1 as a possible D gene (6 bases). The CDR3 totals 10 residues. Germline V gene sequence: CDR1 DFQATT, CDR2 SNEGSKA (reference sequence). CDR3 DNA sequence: TGCAGTGCGGGAATGGTCCGGGGGCACTTC. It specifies CSAGMVRGHF.

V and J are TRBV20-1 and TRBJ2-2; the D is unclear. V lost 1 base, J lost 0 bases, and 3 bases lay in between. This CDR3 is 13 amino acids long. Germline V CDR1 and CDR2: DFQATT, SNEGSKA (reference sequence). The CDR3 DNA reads TGCAGTGCTAGAGCTGCGAACACCGGGGAGCTGTTTTTT. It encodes CSARAANTGELFF.

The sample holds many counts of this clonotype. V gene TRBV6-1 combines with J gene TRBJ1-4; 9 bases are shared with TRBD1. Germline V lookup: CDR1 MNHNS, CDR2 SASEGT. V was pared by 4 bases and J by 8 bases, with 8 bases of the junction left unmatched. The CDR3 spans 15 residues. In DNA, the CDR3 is TGTGCCAGCAGTGCCCAGGGACAGGGCAAAGAAAAACTGTTTTTT. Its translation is CASSAQGQGKEKLFF.

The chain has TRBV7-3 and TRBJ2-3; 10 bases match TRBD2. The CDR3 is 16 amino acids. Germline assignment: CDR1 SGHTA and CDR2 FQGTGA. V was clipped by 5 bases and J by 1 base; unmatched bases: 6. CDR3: CASSPDGLAGTDTQYF. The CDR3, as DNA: TGTGCCAGCAGCCCCGATGGACTAGCGGGCACAGATACGCAGTATTTT.

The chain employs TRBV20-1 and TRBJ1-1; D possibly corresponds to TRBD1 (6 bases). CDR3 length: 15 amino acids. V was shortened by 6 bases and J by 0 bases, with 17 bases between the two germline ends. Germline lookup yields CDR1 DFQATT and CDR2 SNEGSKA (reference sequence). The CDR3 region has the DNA TGCAGTGCCCCAGATTACAGGGTCATGAACACTGAAGCTTTCTTT. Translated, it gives CSAPDYRVMNTEAFF.

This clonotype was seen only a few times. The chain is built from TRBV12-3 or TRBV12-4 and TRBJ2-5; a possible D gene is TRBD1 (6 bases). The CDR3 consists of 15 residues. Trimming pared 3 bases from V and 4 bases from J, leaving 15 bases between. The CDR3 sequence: CASSFGQNLLETQYF. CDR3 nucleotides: TGTGCCAGCAGTTTTGGACAGAACTTACTAGAGACCCAGTACTTC.

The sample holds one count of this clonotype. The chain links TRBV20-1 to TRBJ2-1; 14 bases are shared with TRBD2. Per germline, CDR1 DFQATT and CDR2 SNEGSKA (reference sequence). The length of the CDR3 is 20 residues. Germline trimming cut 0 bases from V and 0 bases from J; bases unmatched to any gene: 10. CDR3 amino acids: CSARDSTGLAGAGSYNEQFF. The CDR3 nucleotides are TGCAGTGCTAGAGATTCGACGGGACTAGCGGGAGCAGGCTCCTACAATGAGCAGTTCTTC.